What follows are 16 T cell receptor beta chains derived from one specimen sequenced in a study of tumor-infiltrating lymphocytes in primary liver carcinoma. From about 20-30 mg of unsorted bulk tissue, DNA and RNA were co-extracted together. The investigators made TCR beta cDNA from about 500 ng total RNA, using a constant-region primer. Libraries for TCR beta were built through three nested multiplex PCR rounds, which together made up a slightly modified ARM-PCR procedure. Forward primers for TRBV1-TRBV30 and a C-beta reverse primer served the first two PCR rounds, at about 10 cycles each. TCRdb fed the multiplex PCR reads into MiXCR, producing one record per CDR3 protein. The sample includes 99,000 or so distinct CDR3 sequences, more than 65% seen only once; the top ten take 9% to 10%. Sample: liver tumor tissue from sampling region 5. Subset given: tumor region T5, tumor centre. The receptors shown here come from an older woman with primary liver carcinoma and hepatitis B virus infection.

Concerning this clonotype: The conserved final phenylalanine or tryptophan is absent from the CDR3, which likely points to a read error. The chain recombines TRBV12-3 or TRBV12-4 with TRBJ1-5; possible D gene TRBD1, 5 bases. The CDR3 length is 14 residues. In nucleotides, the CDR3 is TGTGCCAACAGTTCAGGGTCGGGGGATCAGCCCCAGCATTCT. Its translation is CANSSGSGDQPQHS.

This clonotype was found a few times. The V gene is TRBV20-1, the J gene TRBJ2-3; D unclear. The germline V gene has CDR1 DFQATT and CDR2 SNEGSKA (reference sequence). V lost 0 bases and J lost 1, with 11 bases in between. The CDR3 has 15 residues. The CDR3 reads CSARDLNGRTDTQYF. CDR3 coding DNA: TGCAGTGCTAGAGATCTCAACGGGCGCACAGATACGCAGTATTTT.

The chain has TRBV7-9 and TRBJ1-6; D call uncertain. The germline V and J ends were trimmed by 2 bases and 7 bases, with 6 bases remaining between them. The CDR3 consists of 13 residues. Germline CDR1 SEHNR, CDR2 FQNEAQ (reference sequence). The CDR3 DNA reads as TGTGCCAGCAGCTTACAGACGAATTCACCCCTCCACTTT. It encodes CASSLQTNSPLHF. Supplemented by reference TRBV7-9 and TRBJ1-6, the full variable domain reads DTGVSQNPRHKITKRGQNVTFRCDPISEHNRLYWYRQTLGQGPEFLTYFQNEAQLEKSRLLSDRFSAERPKGSFSTLEIQRTEQGDSAMYLCASSLQTNSPLHFGNGTRLTVT.

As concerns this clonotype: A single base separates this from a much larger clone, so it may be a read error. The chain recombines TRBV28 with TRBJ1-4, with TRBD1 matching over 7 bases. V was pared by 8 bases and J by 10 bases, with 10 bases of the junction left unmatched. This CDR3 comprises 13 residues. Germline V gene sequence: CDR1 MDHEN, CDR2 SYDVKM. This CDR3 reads CASGTATYGKLFF. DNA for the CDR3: TGTGCCAGCGGGACAGCTACTTATGGAAAACTGTTTTTT.

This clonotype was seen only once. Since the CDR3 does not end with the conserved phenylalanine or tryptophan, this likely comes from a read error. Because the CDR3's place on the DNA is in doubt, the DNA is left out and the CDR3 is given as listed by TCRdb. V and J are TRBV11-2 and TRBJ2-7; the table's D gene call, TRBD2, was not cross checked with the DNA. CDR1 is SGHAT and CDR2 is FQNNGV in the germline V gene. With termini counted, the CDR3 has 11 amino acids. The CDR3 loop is CASSPASSLEY.

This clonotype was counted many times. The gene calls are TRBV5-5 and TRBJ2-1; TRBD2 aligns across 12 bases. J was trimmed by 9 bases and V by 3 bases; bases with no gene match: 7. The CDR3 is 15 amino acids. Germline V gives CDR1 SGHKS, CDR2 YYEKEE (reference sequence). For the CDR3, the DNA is TGTGCCAGCAGCTCGACTAGCGGGAGTGGGGGTGAGCAGTTCTTC. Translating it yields CASSSTSGSGGEQFF.

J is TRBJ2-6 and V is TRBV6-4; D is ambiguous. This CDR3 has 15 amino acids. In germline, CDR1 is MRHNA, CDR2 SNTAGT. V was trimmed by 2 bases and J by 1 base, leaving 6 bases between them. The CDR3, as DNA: TGTGCCAGCAGTGACGGTGAGTCTGGGGCCAACGTCCTGACTTTC. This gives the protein CASSDGESGANVLTF.

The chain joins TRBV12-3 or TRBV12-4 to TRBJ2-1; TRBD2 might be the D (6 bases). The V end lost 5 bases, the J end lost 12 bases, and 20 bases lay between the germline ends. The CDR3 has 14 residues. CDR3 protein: CASSDKGPHGGQFF. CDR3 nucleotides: TGTGCCAGCAGTGACAAGGGCCCTCACGGGGGGCAGTTCTTC.

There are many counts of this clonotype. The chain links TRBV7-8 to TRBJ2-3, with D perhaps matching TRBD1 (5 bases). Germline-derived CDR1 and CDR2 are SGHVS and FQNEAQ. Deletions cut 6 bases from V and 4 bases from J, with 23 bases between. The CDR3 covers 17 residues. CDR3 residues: CASRPRIIQGLPDTQYF. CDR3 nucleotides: TGTGCCAGCAGGCCCAGGATAATCCAGGGTCTCCCAGATACGCAGTATTTT.

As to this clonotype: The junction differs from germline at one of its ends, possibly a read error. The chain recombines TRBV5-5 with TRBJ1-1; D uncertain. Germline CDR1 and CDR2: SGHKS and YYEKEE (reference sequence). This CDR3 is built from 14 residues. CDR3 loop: CASSFTALKTEAFF. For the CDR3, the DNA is TGTGCCAGCAGCTTTACGGCCCTGAAAACTGAAGCTTTCTTT. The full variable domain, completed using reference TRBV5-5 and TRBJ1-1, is DAGVTQSPTHLIKTRGQQVTLRCSPISGHKSVSWYQQVLGQGPQFIFQYYEKEERGRGNFPDRFSARQFPNYSSELNVNALLLGDSALYLCASSFTALKTEAFFGQGTRLTVV.

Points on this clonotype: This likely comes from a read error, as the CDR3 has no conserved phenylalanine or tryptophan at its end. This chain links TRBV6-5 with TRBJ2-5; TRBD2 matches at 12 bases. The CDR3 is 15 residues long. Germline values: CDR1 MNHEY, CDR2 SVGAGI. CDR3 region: CVSSYEGLAGSTQYS. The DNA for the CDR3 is TGTGTCAGCAGTTACGAAGGACTAGCGGGATCAACCCAGTACTCC.

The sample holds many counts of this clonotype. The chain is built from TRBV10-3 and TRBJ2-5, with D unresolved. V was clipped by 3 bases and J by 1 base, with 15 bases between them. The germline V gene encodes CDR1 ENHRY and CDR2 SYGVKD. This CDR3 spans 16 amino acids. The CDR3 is CAISDQGYGSQETQYF. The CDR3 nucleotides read TGTGCCATCAGTGACCAAGGTTACGGAAGCCAAGAGACCCAGTACTTC.

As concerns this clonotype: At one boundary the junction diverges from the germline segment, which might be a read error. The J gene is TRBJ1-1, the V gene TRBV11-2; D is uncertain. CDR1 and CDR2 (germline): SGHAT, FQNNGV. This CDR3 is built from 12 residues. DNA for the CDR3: TGTACCAGCAGCTCTAAGCAGACTGAAGCTTTCTTT. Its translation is CTSSSKQTEAFF.

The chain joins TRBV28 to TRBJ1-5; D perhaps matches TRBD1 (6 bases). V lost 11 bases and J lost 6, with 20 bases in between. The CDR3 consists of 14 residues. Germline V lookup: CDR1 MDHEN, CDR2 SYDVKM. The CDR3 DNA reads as TGTGCCTGCTGTGAAGGGGGTGAGGGTCAGCCCCAGCATTTT. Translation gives CACCEGGEGQPQHF.

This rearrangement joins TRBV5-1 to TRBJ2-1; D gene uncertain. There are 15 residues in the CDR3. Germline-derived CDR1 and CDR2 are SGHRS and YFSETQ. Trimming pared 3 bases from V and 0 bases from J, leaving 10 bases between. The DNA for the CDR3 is TGCGCCAGCAGCTCCCGGAGTTTCTCCTACAATGAGCAGTTCTTC. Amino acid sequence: CASSSRSFSYNEQFF.

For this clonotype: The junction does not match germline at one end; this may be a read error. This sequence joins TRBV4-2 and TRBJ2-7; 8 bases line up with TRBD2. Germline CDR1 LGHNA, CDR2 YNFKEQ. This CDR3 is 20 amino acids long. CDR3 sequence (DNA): TGTACCAACAGCCCCTCGGTCGGCGGGAGGAAACCGGCTTCCCTCCACGAGCAATACTTC. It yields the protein CTNSPSVGGRKPASLHEQYF.